This T cell receptor beta chain was captured in a study of CD8 T cells in Susac syndrome. Germline V gene lookup returns CDR1 SGHAT and CDR2 FQNNGV. The length of the CDR3 is 15 residues. The V gene end was trimmed by 5 bases and the J gene end by 0 bases; junction bases not matched to a gene: 5. With random hexamers, reverse transcription was performed on about 0.45 to 1 ug of RNA. An immunoSEQ multiplex PCR amplified TCR beta CDR3 over 54 Vbeta and 13 Jbeta. MiXCR, run by TCRdb on the immunoSEQ multiplex PCR reads, gives a single entry per CDR3 protein. The sample carries more than 70,000 distinct CDR3 sequences, 94% recorded once. CD8+ and CD4+ T cells from blood underwent TCR beta sequencing, which was carried out in a high-throughput format. In Susac syndrome patients, recently defined diagnostic criteria for definite or probable disease were met.

This TCR derives from a human donor with Susac syndrome. Sequences were obtained from CD8+ T cells from PBMCs. This sequence joins TRBV11-2 and TRBJ2-3, with 7 nucleotides matching TRBD2. The CDR3 bases are TGTGCCAGCAGCCGCCGGGACTATAGCACAGATACGCAGTATTTT. Residues: CASSRRDYSTDTQYF.